This TCR beta chain came from a study of blood T cells in healthy people across ages. It was with a sample-barcoded 5' primer and a J-beta primer mix that a second PCR of about 7 to 12 cycles was run. Each TCR beta cDNA got a 12-nucleotide random molecular identifier. Each CDR3 protein is one row after TCRdb ran MiXCR on the 5' RACE reads. This sample carries some 1.5 million distinct CDR3 sequences, approximately 28% of them seen once, and the ten largest clones take less than 9.5%. This CDR3 contains 13 residues. Per germline, CDR1 SGDLS and CDR2 YYNGEE. On this clonotype itself: One end of the junction does not line up with germline, which may come from a read error.

The source of this sequence is a woman aged 30 to 39 in good health. Sequencing was carried out using blood. J is TRBJ2-4 and V is TRBV9, with D possibly TRBD2 on 6 matching bases. The CDR3 region is CAGSGRGRHEQYF. Written as DNA, the CDR3 is TGTGCCGGCAGCGGGCGAGGGCGACATGAGCAGTACTTC.